The T cell receptor (beta chain) described here comes from a study of response to subunit inactivated influenza vaccine (dated by TCRdb to about 2018). Some background on the complete study: Deep quantitative profiling of the T cell receptor repertoire was used in the study to follow responses to a trivalent subunit inactivated influenza vaccine. The investigation overall reported the following: The authors proposed that each seasonal influenza vaccination may bring in only a limited number of new T cells.

This clonotype was counted at least ten times. Its antigen specificity is not known. The junction differs from germline at one of its ends, possibly a read error. The CDR3 has 14 amino acids, counting the end cysteine and phenylalanine. The kept DNA is CDR3 alone, 42 bases in frame from the first base. The germline V gene encodes CDR1 SGHRS and CDR2 YFSETQ. Libraries were made using RT-PCR. Sequencing instrument: Illumina HiSeq 2500. The public reads were run again by TCRdb, first through fastp at Q25 and then through MiXCR, and only productive beta chains were kept. Rows are unified per CDR3 protein, each entry keeping the most common DNA and genes. Present in this sample are about 540,000 distinct CDR3 sequences, around 15% of which were seen just once. The top ten constitute 11% of the sample.

Sequenced material: PBMCs from blood, taken 11 to 12 days after vaccination. The rearrangement joined TRBV5-1 to TRBJ2-2, with 8 central nucleotides matching TRBD1. This TCR was sampled from a middle-aged man who received an inactivated influenza vaccine. Donor details come from another sample of the same person, matched by shared clones. The DNA reads TGTGCCAGCAGTTTAGGGACAGGAACCGGGGAGCTGTTTTTT. This translates into CASSLGTGTGELFF.